The 12 T cell receptor beta chains given below trace back to one sample, sequenced in a study of blood T cell repertoires in COVID-19. Profiling relied on immunoSEQ multiplex PCR, and the TCRdb table lists in-frame clones only, not all of them. Of roughly 120,000 clones in the sample, 90% are singletons; the top ten hold 1.8%. Sequenced: peripheral blood. The source is a human donor with active COVID-19. The donor label of this sample is uncertain.

V gene TRBV5-1 combines with J gene TRBJ2-1; D ambiguous. Trimming removed 0 bases at V and 9 bases at J, with 4 bases between. CDR1 is SGHRS and CDR2 is YFSETQ in the germline V gene. The CDR3 has 11 residues. In nucleotides, the CDR3 is TGCGCCAGCAGCTTGGGGGCTGAGCAGTTCTTC. It codes for CASSLGAEQFF.

The chain has TRBV28 and TRBJ2-7; 10 bases match TRBD1. Germline lookup yields CDR1 MDHEN and CDR2 SYDVKM. The CDR3 covers 13 residues. V lost 8 bases, J lost 3 bases, and 4 bases stayed unmatched. The CDR3 region has the DNA TGTGCCAGCTTCCGGACAGGGGGCTACGAGCAGTACTTC. Translation gives CASFRTGGYEQYF.

This clone was detected only once. The V and J genes are TRBV12-5 and TRBJ2-2; TRBD1 matches at 10 bases. The germline CDR1 and CDR2 sequences are LGHNT and FRNRAP. J was trimmed by 4 bases and V by 7 bases; bases with no gene match: 6. This CDR3 contains 15 residues. The CDR3 here is CASVGRQGATGELFF. The CDR3 DNA reads TGTGCTAGTGTCGGGAGACAGGGGGCCACCGGGGAGCTGTTTTTT.

This chain joins TRBV4-2 and TRBJ1-1, with TRBD1 identical over 9 bases. Germline assignment: CDR1 LGHNA and CDR2 YNFKEQ. The CDR3 length is 16 residues. Trimming took 4 bases from V and 6 from J; bases not matched to a gene: 12. The CDR3 here is CASSPSSGTGRAEAFF. CDR3 DNA sequence: TGTGCCAGCAGCCCATCATCCGGGACAGGGAGGGCTGAAGCTTTCTTT.

The chain uses TRBV27 and TRBJ2-7; D unclear. The CDR3 totals 14 residues. Germline V CDR1 and CDR2: MNHEY, SMNVEV (reference sequence). With 2 bases removed from V and 0 bases from J, the gap between germline ends came to 8 bases. CDR3 protein: CASSLGANSYEQYF. Written as DNA, the CDR3 is TGTGCCAGCAGTTTAGGAGCTAACTCCTACGAGCAGTACTTC.

V is TRBV4-2 and J is TRBJ2-7, with 8 bases matching TRBD1. After removal of 4 bases from V and 3 bases from J, the junction contained 5 bases not matched to a gene. CDR1 and CDR2 from the germline V gene are LGHNA and YNFKEQ. The CDR3 runs 14 residues. CDR3 in DNA: TGTGCCAGCAGCCCCGGGACAGGTTTCTACGAGCAGTACTTC. Translated, it gives CASSPGTGFYEQYF.

V gene TRBV27 combines with J gene TRBJ2-1; 8 bases fit TRBD2. V shed 5 bases, J shed 7 bases, and the junction held 13 bases outside the gene matches. The CDR3 runs 16 residues. Germline lookup yields CDR1 MNHEY and CDR2 SMNVEV (reference sequence). CDR3 coding DNA: TGTGCCAGCAGTCCCCCGGCGGGGGGCTTCTCAAATGAGCAGTTCTTC. Protein sequence: CASSPPAGGFSNEQFF.

V and J are TRBV7-2 and TRBJ2-2; 12 bases align to TRBD2. The CDR3 loop spans 15 amino acids. The germline V gene encodes CDR1 SGHTA and CDR2 FQGNSA. V was pared by 6 bases and J by 6 bases, with 5 bases of the junction left unmatched. The CDR3 spells CASSTSGGHSGELFF. CDR3 nucleotides: TGTGCCAGCAGTACTAGCGGGGGGCACTCCGGGGAGCTGTTTTTT.

This clone was observed a single time. V and J are TRBV6-6 and TRBJ2-3; D gene uncertain. Germline V gives CDR1 MNHNY, CDR2 SVGAGI (reference sequence). The CDR3 contains 14 residues. The V and J ends lost 0 bases and 5 bases respectively, with 9 bases between them. CDR3 residues: CASSYSSGGDTQYF. CDR3 bases: TGTGCCAGCAGTTACTCGTCGGGTGGAGATACGCAGTATTTT.

V is TRBV27 and J is TRBJ2-7, with 7 bases identical to TRBD1. CDR1 and CDR2 (germline): MNHEY, SMNVEV (reference sequence). The CDR3 loop spans 14 amino acids. V was pared by 5 bases and J by 0 bases, with 4 bases of the junction left unmatched. This CDR3 reads CASSSRDSSYEQYF. The CDR3 nucleotides are TGTGCCAGCAGTAGCCGGGACAGCTCCTACGAGCAGTACTTC.

The chain joins TRBV6-2 or TRBV6-3 to TRBJ2-1; 11 nucleotides agree with TRBD1. Germline V gene data show CDR1 as MNHEY and CDR2 as SVGEGT. With V trimmed by 2 bases and J by 7 bases, 7 bases remained unmatched. The CDR3 is made up of 16 amino acids. The CDR3: CASSYDGQGARNEQFF. The CDR3 DNA is TGTGCCAGCAGTTACGATGGACAGGGGGCGAGGAATGAGCAGTTCTTC.

V and J are TRBV7-2 and TRBJ2-7; a weak D match, TRBD1 (7 bases). The germline V and J ends were trimmed by 4 bases and 2 bases, with 18 bases remaining between them. The CDR3 runs 16 residues. Germline lookup yields CDR1 SGHTA and CDR2 FQGNSA. The CDR3 sequence: CASSSLTRDSPYEQYF. The CDR3 bases are TGTGCCAGCAGCTCCCTGACTAGGGACAGCCCCTACGAGCAGTACTTC.